These 5 T cell receptor beta chains came from one sample sequenced in a study of glioma-infiltrating T cells. Amplification of TCR alpha and beta CDR3 regions from RNA used iRepertoire nested multiplex PCR. TCRdb itself ran the multiplex PCR reads through MiXCR, one entry per CDR3 protein. The data hold tens of thousands of distinct CDR3 sequences, with around 37% observed a single time. The sample comprised glioma tissue, nonneoplastic brain tissue, or PBMCs (not recorded which). The receptors were gathered from a human donor with low-grade glioma or glioblastoma, undergoing nonglioma brain surgery, or in good health (not recorded which).

This clonotype was counted ten times or more. This chain links TRBV7-7 with TRBJ2-5; TRBD2 might be the D (6 bases). The CDR3 is 14 amino acids. With 1 base removed from V and 5 bases from J, the gap between germline ends came to 11 bases. CDR1 and CDR2 from the germline V gene are SSHAT and FNYEAQ (reference sequence). The CDR3, as DNA: TGTGCCAGCAGCTTAGATGGGGGAGGCGAGACCCAGTACTTC. Amino acids: CASSLDGGGETQYF.

This clonotype has just one count. An end of the junction differs from the germline gene, which may be a read error. V gene TRBV7-9 combines with J gene TRBJ2-3; D is possibly TRBD2 (7 bases). This CDR3 comprises 15 residues. CDR1 and CDR2 (germline): SEHNR, FQNEAQ (reference sequence). The CDR3 DNA sequence: TGTGCCAGCAGCTTAGGGAGCGGGACAACAGGTACGAAGTATTTT. The encoded protein is CASSLGSGTTGTKYF. Variable domain in full (rest from reference TRBV7-9 and TRBJ2-3): DTGVSQNPRHKITKRGQNVTFRCDPISEHNRLYWYRQTLGQGPEFLTYFQNEAQLEKSRLLSDRFSAERPKGSFSTLEIQRTEQGDSAMYLCASSLGSGTTGTKYFGPGTRLTVL.

This clonotype appeared many times. An end of the junction differs from the germline gene, which may be a read error. The CDR3 coding sequence is TGTGCCAGCAGCTTAAGTCCGGATCAGCCCCGGCATTTT. Translated: CASSLSPDQPRHF. The chain combines TRBV7-9 with TRBJ1-5; D is ambiguous. CDR1 and CDR2 (germline): SEHNR, FQNEAQ (reference sequence). The CDR3 is 13 amino acids.

This clonotype came up many times. V gene TRBV12-3 or TRBV12-4 combines with J gene TRBJ1-1; D gene ambiguous. The V gene lost 6 bases and the J gene lost 3 bases, with 8 bases spanning the gap. This CDR3 is 12 amino acids long. The CDR3: CASSRGDTEAFF. CDR3 coding DNA: TGTGCCAGCAGCCGAGGAGACACTGAAGCTTTCTTT.

This clonotype was counted many times. The chain links TRBV19 to TRBJ1-5; D is undetermined. Trimming took 5 bases from V and 2 from J, leaving 7 bases between them. Germline loops: CDR1 LNHDA, CDR2 SQIVND (reference sequence). The CDR3 length is 13 residues. CDR3 sequence: CASSVLGNQPQHF. The CDR3 DNA sequence: TGTGCCAGTAGTGTTCTCGGCAATCAGCCCCAGCATTTT.